This TCR beta chain comes out of a study of blood T cells in healthy people across ages. Sample-barcoded 5' priming and a J-beta primer mix drove a second PCR of about 6 to 12 cycles. TCRdb re-called the 5' RACE reads with MiXCR, one entry per CDR3 protein. The repertoire holds under 950,000 distinct CDR3 sequences, with 22% as singletons. As to this clonotype: Its antigen is currently unknown.

CDR3 length: 16 amino acids. V shed 1 base, J shed 5 bases, and the junction held 8 bases outside the gene matches. The V gene's germline CDR1 is LGHDT and CDR2 YNNKEL (reference sequence). Study outcomes and limitations: Among long-lived donors, naive CD4+ cells were more numerous and diversity higher than in aged donors. Older age went with lower TCR beta diversity per million T cells, in a roughly linear way.

Sequencing was performed on blood. The receptor comes from a man aged 65 to 79 in good health. The chain joins TRBV3-1 to TRBJ2-1; 7 bases are shared with TRBD1. This CDR3 is CASSQGAGQVHNEQFF. The DNA of the CDR3 is TGTGCCAGCAGCCAAGGGGCCGGACAGGTTCACAATGAGCAGTTCTTC.